A single sample gave rise to the 21 T cell receptor beta chains below, sequenced in a study of CD8+ T cells in alopecia areata. In each case, RNA was isolated and then reverse transcribed into cDNA as the sequencing template. TCRdb's copy holds only in-frame clones and misses some; the assay was immunoSEQ multiplex PCR. This sample has over 150,000 clones, with about 60% found just once. The treatment was: oral pan-JAK inhibitor, 5-10 mg twice daily. The sequencing used CD4+ T cells sorted from blood, collected at week 24, from a patient treated with tofacitinib. The receptors derive from a human donor with alopecia areata.

The V gene is TRBV5-1, the J gene TRBJ2-2, with TRBD2 identical over 7 bases. The germline V gene encodes CDR1 SGHRS and CDR2 YFSETQ. The CDR3 contains 17 residues. J lost 3 bases, V lost 0 bases, and 8 bases had no gene match. CDR3 coding DNA: TGCGCCAGCAGCTTGGTTCCAGCGGGGCAGCACACCGGGGAGCTGTTTTTT. This sequence encodes CASSLVPAGQHTGELFF.

The chain employs TRBV5-1 and TRBJ1-1, with no clear D. V lost 4 bases to trimming and J lost 1 base, with 14 bases between them. CDR3 size: 15 residues. Per germline, CDR1 SGHRS and CDR2 YFSETQ. The CDR3: CASSPGGVANTEAFF. CDR3 coding DNA: TGCGCCAGCAGCCCTGGTGGGGTGGCGAACACTGAAGCTTTCTTT.

This clone was seen a few times. The chain carries TRBV7-9 and TRBJ2-5; 8 nucleotides agree with TRBD1. V lost 5 bases to trimming and J lost 5 bases; unmatched junction nucleotides: 4. Per germline, CDR1 SEHNR and CDR2 FQNEAQ (reference sequence). The CDR3 is 13 amino acids. CDR3 bases: TGTGCCAGCAGCCTGACAGGGGTCGAGACCCAGTACTTC. It yields the protein CASSLTGVETQYF.

J is TRBJ1-2 and V is TRBV6-5; no clear D gene. This CDR3 is 12 amino acids long. V was pared by 4 bases and J by 2 bases, with 5 bases between. The V gene's germline CDR1 is MNHEY and CDR2 SVGAGI. CDR3 sequence: CASSLDNYGYTF. The CDR3 nucleotides are TGTGCCAGCAGTTTGGACAACTATGGCTACACCTTC.

V gene TRBV15 combines with J gene TRBJ2-4; 10 positions match TRBD1. The V and J ends lost 1 base and 6 bases, in that order; junction bases with no gene match: 3. The germline V gene has CDR1 LNHNV and CDR2 YYDKDF (reference sequence). The CDR3 covers 15 residues. In nucleotides, the CDR3 is TGTGCCACCAGCAGAGGAAGGGACAGGGGAAACATTCAGTACTTC. The encoded protein is CATSRGRDRGNIQYF.

This chain uses TRBV29-1 with TRBJ2-5, with TRBD1 as a possible D gene (6 bases). The CDR3 has 13 amino acids. Germline V CDR1 and CDR2: SQVTM, ANQGSEA. The V gene lost 4 bases and the J gene lost 4 bases, with 13 bases spanning the gap. CDR3 nucleotides: TGCAGCGTTGCAGGGGAGTTAGTAGAGACCCAGTACTTC. This encodes CSVAGELVETQYF.

The chain is built from TRBV2 and TRBJ1-1, with a weak D call TRBD1 (5 bases). The CDR3 length is 16 residues. V lost 6 bases and J 1 base, leaving 18 bases between the germline ends. CDR1 is SNHLY and CDR2 is FYNNEI in the germline V gene. Written as DNA, the CDR3 is TGTGCCAGCAGCAGGGCGGGAATTGAAAGGAACACTGAAGCTTTCTTT. Protein sequence: CASSRAGIERNTEAFF.

The chain employs TRBV29-1 and TRBJ2-3; 8 positions agree with TRBD1. The germline V gene encodes CDR1 SQVTM and CDR2 ANQGSEA. J gave up 0 bases and V 5 bases, and 4 bases lay outside the gene matches. This CDR3 is built from 14 residues. The CDR3 protein is CSVYGQGSTDTQYF. CDR3 coding DNA: TGCAGCGTTTACGGACAGGGTAGCACAGATACGCAGTATTTT.

The chain employs TRBV7-2 and TRBJ2-2; 7 nucleotides match TRBD1. CDR1 and CDR2 (germline): SGHTA, FQGNSA. The CDR3 extends over 16 amino acids. With 2 bases clipped from V and 1 base from J, the junction kept 4 bases outside the gene matches. For the CDR3, the DNA is TGTGCCAGCAGCTTACAGGGGGTTAAGAACACCGGGGAGCTGTTTTTT. It yields the protein CASSLQGVKNTGELFF.

This chain uses TRBV7-3 with TRBJ2-1; either TRBD1 or TRBD2 may supply D (5 bases each). CDR1 SGHTA and CDR2 FQGTGA come from the germline V gene. The V and J ends lost 1 base and 10 bases respectively, with 17 bases between them. The CDR3 loop spans 15 amino acids. This CDR3 is CASSLNGGVGPEQFF. CDR3 in DNA: TGTGCCAGCAGCTTAAATGGGGGTGTGGGGCCAGAGCAGTTCTTC. Supplemented by reference TRBV7-3 and TRBJ2-1, the full variable domain reads GAGVSQTPSNKVTEKGKYVELRCDPISGHTALYWYRQSLGQGPEFLIYFQGTGAADDSGLPNDRFFAVRPEGSVSTLKIQRTERGDSAVYLCASSLNGGVGPEQFFGPGTRLTVL.

The CDR3 DNA is TGTGCCAGCAGCTTGGACGCTAGGACGGAGACCCAGTACTTC. Its protein is CASSLDARTETQYF. The V call is TRBV5-6, the J call TRBJ2-5; D call uncertain. Deletions cut 0 bases from V and 5 bases from J, with 11 bases between. Germline V CDR1 and CDR2: SGHDT, YYEEEE. The CDR3 covers 14 residues.

The rearrangement uses TRBV4-2 and TRBJ2-2; the match to TRBD2 covers 11 bases. CDR3 size: 16 residues. CDR1 and CDR2 from the germline V gene are LGHNA and YNFKEQ. Trimming cost V 0 bases and J 6 bases; bases outside gene matches: 3. The CDR3 spells CASSQETSGVSGELFF. CDR3 bases: TGTGCCAGCAGCCAAGAGACTAGCGGGGTCTCCGGGGAGCTGTTTTTT.

The gene calls are TRBV7-9 and TRBJ2-5; unclear D gene. V was trimmed by 2 bases and J by 3 bases, leaving 13 bases between them. Germline values: CDR1 SEHNR, CDR2 FQNEAQ (reference sequence). CDR3 length: 15 residues. Here the CDR3 DNA reads TGTGCCAGCAGCTTAAGTGCCGGAGAGGAAGAGACCCAGTACTTC. Translated: CASSLSAGEEETQYF.

J is TRBJ2-7 and V is TRBV5-8, with TRBD1 identical over 8 bases. The CDR3 runs to 15 residues. Germline lookup yields CDR1 SGHTS and CDR2 YDEGEE. V was pared by 10 bases and J by 5 bases, with 17 bases of the junction left unmatched. The CDR3 protein is CARSSYGQGKDEQYF. The CDR3 bases are TGTGCCCGGTCGAGCTACGGACAGGGAAAAGACGAGCAGTACTTC.

The chain joins TRBV27 to TRBJ2-7; maybe TRBD1 (5 bases). The ends were cut back, 5 bases at V and 5 bases at J, with 10 bases in the middle. The CDR3 has 12 amino acids. Germline V gene data show CDR1 as MNHEY and CDR2 as SMNVEV (reference sequence). DNA of the CDR3: TGTGCCAGCAGTCACCCGGACAACGAGCAGTACTTC. Translating gives CASSHPDNEQYF.

The genes are TRBV20-1 and TRBJ2-1; 7 bases map to TRBD2. The J segment lost 9 bases and the V segment lost 7 bases, leaving 3 bases of the junction unmatched. CDR1 is DFQATT, CDR2 SNEGSKA, per germline (reference sequence). This CDR3 has 10 residues. The CDR3 DNA follows: TGCAGTGGATGGGGGGGTGAGCAGTTCTTC. Its translation is CSGWGGEQFF.

The rearrangement uses TRBV7-8 and TRBJ1-1; 8 bases map to TRBD1. Germline values: CDR1 SGHVS, CDR2 FQNEAQ. The CDR3 totals 17 residues. Unmatched junction bases numbered 9, after V lost 0 bases and J lost 3 bases. The CDR3 sequence is CASSLAVDRGTHTEAFF. In DNA, the CDR3 is TGTGCCAGCAGCTTAGCCGTCGACAGGGGTACTCACACTGAAGCTTTCTTT.

The chain has TRBV6-1 and TRBJ1-2, with D uncertain. V dropped 0 bases and J dropped 4 bases, with 15 bases sitting between them. The CDR3 has 16 amino acids. Germline values: CDR1 MNHNS, CDR2 SASEGT. The CDR3 region is CASSEAVGRHSYGYTF. The DNA for the CDR3 is TGTGCCAGCAGTGAAGCTGTAGGACGGCACTCCTATGGCTACACCTTC.

In its sample, this clone was seen once. This chain joins TRBV5-1 and TRBJ2-3; D gene uncertain. Germline loops: CDR1 SGHRS, CDR2 YFSETQ. The CDR3 covers 15 residues. V was trimmed by 0 bases and J by 5 bases, leaving 13 bases between them. As DNA, the CDR3 is TGCGCCAGCAGCTTGGGAAAGCCGGCCCGAGATACGCAGTATTTT. Translation gives CASSLGKPARDTQYF.

As regards this clone: At one of its ends the junction is not consistent with the germline gene, which may arise from a read error. The V and J genes are TRBV2 and TRBJ1-1, with D unresolved. CDR1 is SNHLY, CDR2 FYNNEI, per germline. CDR3 length: 13 amino acids. The CDR3 sequence is CASTELEDTEAFF. CDR3 coding DNA: TGTGCCAGCACTGAACTCGAAGACACTGAAGCTTTCTTT.

Here the CDR3 DNA reads TGTGCCAGCAGCCGAAACAGAATAACTTACAATGAGCAGTTCTTC. Translating gives CASSRNRITYNEQFF. The chain uses TRBV7-6 and TRBJ2-1; no clear D. Trimming cost V 5 bases and J 4 bases, with 15 bases left between them. The CDR3 length is 15 residues. The germline V gene encodes CDR1 SGHVS and CDR2 FNYEAQ. The full variable domain, completed using reference TRBV7-6 and TRBJ2-1, is GAGVSQSPRYKVTKRGQDVALRCDPISGHVSLYWYRQALGQGPEFLTYFNYEAQQDKSGLPNDRFSAERPEGSISTLTIQRTEQRDSAMYRCASSRNRITYNEQFFGPGTRLTVL.